The rows below give T cell receptor beta chains drawn from one sample of a study of T-cell reconstitution after alpha-beta-depleted transplantation in children. In TCRdb, the PCR reads were re-called with MiXCR into one record per CDR3 protein. Of around 300,000 distinct CDR3 sequences listed, around 10% are singletons. Sequencing used PBMCs, obtained before TCRalphabeta/CD19-depleted stem cell transplant. These TCRs come from a boy under two years old with acute myeloid leukemia, due to receive a stem cell transplant. Both conserved end residues are part of each CDR3. The D gene is left open where the match is weak. Not every row has a clone size; where given, it reads once, few, many or a size class.

D gene,V gene,clone size,J gene,CDR3 DNA,CDR3 protein
-,TRBV27,many,TRBJ2-7,TGTGCCAGCAGCTCCCTGGACAGCCCGGAGCAGTACTTC,CASSSLDSPEQYF
-,TRBV18,-,TRBJ2-5,TGTGCCAGCTCACCACCGGAGACCCAGTACTTC,CASSPPETQYF
-,TRBV12-3/TRBV12-4,many,TRBJ2-2,TGTGCCAGCAGTTTGTTGTCCCAATTCACCGGGGAGCTGTTTTTT,CASSLLSQFTGELFF
-,TRBV15,few,TRBJ2-4,TGTGCCACCAGCAGAGATTTTATGGAGGGGCAGGGAGCCAAAAACATTCAGTACTTC,CATSRDFMEGQGAKNIQYF
TRBD1,TRBV27,few,TRBJ1-5,TGTGCCAGCCCCACCCGACAGGGGGCCGATCAGCCCCAGCATTTT,CASPTRQGADQPQHF
TRBD2,TRBV20-1,-,TRBJ2-1,TGCAGTGCTAGACTAGCGGGGGGCCACAATGAGCAGTTCTTC,CSARLAGGHNEQFF
-,TRBV25-1,many,TRBJ2-4,TGTGCCAGCAGTGAATCTTCCGGGACAGCCAAAAACATTCAGTACTTC,CASSESSGTAKNIQYF
-,TRBV6-1,many,TRBJ1-3,TGTGCCAGCAGTGAAGTGGGGTGGGTCACTGGAAACACCATATATTTT,CASSEVGWVTGNTIYF
-,TRBV9,few,TRBJ2-5,TGTGCCAGCAGCGTAGCGGGGTTCCAAGAGACCCAGTACTTC,CASSVAGFQETQYF
-,TRBV7-3,many,TRBJ2-3,TGTGCCAGCAGCTTAGGCGGGGGCCCCTTTTGGACAGATACGCAGTATTTT,CASSLGGGPFWTDTQYF
-,TRBV10-3,-,TRBJ1-1,TGTGCCATCAAGGCCAGGGATGGCATGAACACTGAAGCTTTCTTT,CAIKARDGMNTEAFF
-,TRBV5-4,-,TRBJ2-5,TGTGCCAGCAGCTTGGCAGGGGAGTGGGAGACCCAGTACTTC,CASSLAGEWETQYF
-,TRBV20-1,few,TRBJ2-2,TGCAGTGCTAGAGATAGGCGAAACACCGGGGAGCTGTTTTTT,CSARDRRNTGELFF
-,TRBV19,many,TRBJ1-1,TGTGCCAGTAGTATAGCCCAGAACACTGAAGCTTTCTTT,CASSIAQNTEAFF
TRBD1,TRBV5-1,many,TRBJ2-3,TGCGCCAGCAGCACTGGACAGGGGGGGCCAGATACGCAGTATTTT,CASSTGQGGPDTQYF
TRBD1,TRBV24-1,-,TRBJ2-2,TGTGCGGCCAGTGATACCTACCGGGACAGGGAAGTGAGACGAGGGGACACCGGGGAGCTGTTTTTT,CAASDTYRDREVRRGDTGELFF
-,TRBV12-3/TRBV12-4,many,TRBJ2-7,TGTGCCAGCAGTTTAGGTCTAGAGTCCTACGAGCAGTACTTC,CASSLGLESYEQYF
TRBD1,TRBV6-5,-,TRBJ1-1,TGTGCCAGCAGTTCGTGGTCGACAGGGGCCACTGGAGCTTTCTTT,CASSSWSTGATGAFF
TRBD1,TRBV5-6,many,TRBJ1-2,TGTGCCAGCAGCTCTCTATCTTCCGGGACAGGCCCCTATGGCTACACCTTC,CASSSLSSGTGPYGYTF
-,TRBV7-2,many,TRBJ2-2,TGTGCCAGCAGCCTGGGACTCAGGTTCACCGGGGAGCTGTTTTTT,CASSLGLRFTGELFF
-,TRBV20-1,few,TRBJ2-7,TGCAGTGCTAGAGCCCGGGAGACCTACGAGCAGTACTTC,CSARARETYEQYF
TRBD1,TRBV6-1,many,TRBJ1-1,TGTGCCAGCAGTAAACAGGGGCTTGGGGGTGGTACTGAAGCTTTCTTT,CASSKQGLGGGTEAFF
-,TRBV29-1,-,TRBJ2-5,TGCAGCGTTGATTTGGACATTCGAGCTAGGGCCCAGTACTTC,CSVDLDIRARAQYF
-,TRBV9,many,TRBJ2-3,TGTGCCAGCAGCGTAGGTTGGGCTGGGGGGCCTACAGATACGCAGTATTTT,CASSVGWAGGPTDTQYF
-,TRBV20-1,-,TRBJ1-1,TGCTTTGCCGTAAACCGGGACGCCATGAACACTGAAGCTTTCTTT,CFAVNRDAMNTEAFF
TRBD1,TRBV18,many,TRBJ1-6,TGTGCCAGCTCACCAAGGGACAGGGGTTCACCCCTCCACTTT,CASSPRDRGSPLHF
-,TRBV21-1,many,TRBJ2-7,TGTGCCAGCAGCAAAGCAGAAGACAGGTCTTGCTCCTACGAGCAGTACTTC,CASSKAEDRSCSYEQYF
TRBD1,TRBV15,many,TRBJ2-1,TGTGCCACCAGCAGAGATCCGGACAGGACGGAGGAGTTCTTC,CATSRDPDRTEEFF
-,TRBV20-1,many,TRBJ2-1,TGCAGTGCTAGGCCCCGAACGAATGAGCAGTTCTTC,CSARPRTNEQFF
TRBD1,TRBV5-1,many,TRBJ2-2,TGCGCCAGCAGCTTGCCGGGACAGGGGGACACCGGGGAGCTGTTTTTT,CASSLPGQGDTGELFF
-,TRBV3-1,-,TRBJ2-6,TGTGACGGCAGCCAAGATTATGCCAGAACTCAATCAGGTGCCAACGTCCTGACTTTC,CDGSQDYARTQSGANVLTF
TRBD2,TRBV5-1,-,TRBJ2-1,TGCGCCAGCAGCTTGACTAGCGGAAAATACAATGAGCAGTTCTTC,CASSLTSGKYNEQFF
-,TRBV28,few,TRBJ2-1,TGTGCCAGCAGTGGGGGGGACATGGTGAAGAATGAGCAGTTCTTC,CASSGGDMVKNEQFF
TRBD2,TRBV20-1,many,TRBJ2-1,TGCAGTGCTAGCGGTTCTGGAAGCGGGGGGAGCTCCTACAATGAGCAGTTCTTC,CSASGSGSGGSSYNEQFF
-,TRBV28,many,TRBJ1-6,TGTGCCAGCAGTTGGCAGGCCTCCTATTCACCCCTCCACTTT,CASSWQASYSPLHF
-,TRBV6-4,many,TRBJ1-5,TGTGCCAGCAGTGACTCGAAGGGTCGGGGTCAGCCCCAGCATTTT,CASSDSKGRGQPQHF
-,TRBV4-3,many,TRBJ2-1,TGCGCCAGCAGCCTGCTAGCTGCTTCGGGCAATGAGCAGTTCTTC,CASSLLAASGNEQFF
-,TRBV7-2,few,TRBJ2-1,TGTGCCAGCAGCTTAACCGGGTGGAGCTCCTACAATGAGCAGTTCTTC,CASSLTGWSSYNEQFF
TRBD2,TRBV20-1,many,TRBJ2-7,TGCAGTGCTAGAGCAAATAGCGGGAGCTCCTACGAGCAGTACTTC,CSARANSGSSYEQYF
-,TRBV4-1,-,TRBJ1-4,TGCGCCAGCAGCCACATCGGTGAAAAACTGTTTTTT,CASSHIGEKLFF
TRBD2,TRBV28,many,TRBJ2-5,TGTGCCAGCAGTCCCCGACTAGCGGTCAAAGAGACCCAGTACTTC,CASSPRLAVKETQYF
-,TRBV5-1,-,TRBJ2-5,TGCGCCAGCAGCTTGGTTTCAGGGACCGCAGAGACCCAGTACTTC,CASSLVSGTAETQYF
-,TRBV12-3/TRBV12-4,many,TRBJ1-3,TGTGCCAGCAGTTACGGACACCCGGGAGCTGGAAACACCATATATTTT,CASSYGHPGAGNTIYF
TRBD2,TRBV4-3,-,TRBJ2-7,TGCGCCAGCAGCCAAGAGTGGCTAGCGGGAGGGACCTACGAGCAGTACTTC,CASSQEWLAGGTYEQYF
-,TRBV5-5,many,TRBJ2-1,TGTGCCAGCAGGGCGGGAAGGACAGTTTCCTACAATGAGCAGTTCTTC,CASRAGRTVSYNEQFF
-,TRBV5-1,-,TRBJ2-4,TGCGCCAGCAGCTTGGAACAGCTTAGCGGCATTCAGTACTTC,CASSLEQLSGIQYF
-,TRBV9,many,TRBJ2-1,TGTGCCAGCAGCGTATCGGGAGTAATTGACGAGCAGTTCTTC,CASSVSGVIDEQFF